The rows below give T cell receptor beta chains drawn from one sample of a study of shared clonotypes between healthy human individuals. This table comes from immunoSEQ multiplex PCR, and its TCRdb copy is limited to in-frame clones, with some not included. Here the sample spans millions of clones, around 90% being singletons. Sequencing input: naive CD4+ T cells sorted from blood. The receptor source for this set is a man aged 18 to 35 in good health. The CDR3 runs from the conserved cysteine through the conserved F or W. The D gene is left open where the match is weak. Size is stated for part of the rows, as once, few or many counts, or as a class when the clone is expanded.

cdr3_length	clone_size	d_call	v_call	j_call	cdr3_nt	cdr3_aa
13	.	.	TRBV30	TRBJ1-6	TGTGCCTGGAGTCAAGGGGATAATTCACCCCTCCACTTT	CAWSQGDNSPLHF
15	.	.	TRBV7-9	TRBJ2-3	TGTGCCAGCAGTTTAGCAGGGCCGAGCACAGATACGCAGTATTTT	CASSLAGPSTDTQYF
11	.	.	TRBV2	TRBJ2-3	TGTGCCAGCAGTGAGCTATATACGCAGTATTTT	CASSELYTQYF
13	.	.	TRBV6-1	TRBJ1-5	TGTGCCAGCAGCGCGGGTTTTAATCAGCCCCAGCATTTT	CASSAGFNQPQHF
13	.	.	TRBV30	TRBJ1-4	TGTGCCGGACGTGACATCGGAAATGAAAAACTGTTTTTT	CAGRDIGNEKLFF
15	.	TRBD1	TRBV6-5	TRBJ1-4	TGTGCCAGCAGTTACCGGACAGGGGCTAATGAAAAACTGTTTTTT	CASSYRTGANEKLFF
13	.	.	TRBV2	TRBJ1-2	TGTGCCAGCAGGGATGGACAGCTAGGGGGCTACACCTTC	CASRDGQLGGYTF
13	few	.	TRBV6-1	TRBJ1-3	TGTGCCAGCAGCGCGGTTAGTGGAAACACCATATATTTT	CASSAVSGNTIYF
15	.	.	TRBV19	TRBJ2-5	TGTGCCAGTAGCAACTGGTCCCCCGGACAAGAGACCCAGTACTTC	CASSNWSPGQETQYF
15	.	.	TRBV4-2	TRBJ1-5	TGTGCCAGCAGCCAAGACGGGCAGGGAGCTCAGCCCCAGCATTTT	CASSQDGQGAQPQHF
16	.	.	TRBV5-1	TRBJ2-1	TGCGCCAGCAGCTGGGTCAGGACTACAGATAGGGATGAGCAGTTCTTC	CASSWVRTTDRDEQFF
16	.	.	TRBV5-1	TRBJ2-4	TGCGCCAGCAGCTCGAGGGGGGAAAGGAAGGAAAACATTCAGTACTTC	CASSSRGERKENIQYF
16	.	TRBD1	TRBV6-1	TRBJ1-2	TGTGCCAGCAGTGAAGCAATGACAGGGCAAGTCTATGGCTACACCTTC	CASSEAMTGQVYGYTF
14	.	.	TRBV7-2	TRBJ1-5	TGTGCCAGCAGCTTAAGTTATAGCAATCAGCCCCAGCATTTT	CASSLSYSNQPQHF
12	.	.	TRBV7-9	TRBJ2-7	TGTGCCAGCAGCCCATCCCCCTACGAGCAGTACTTC	CASSPSPYEQYF
16	.	TRBD2	TRBV7-2	TRBJ2-2	TGTGCCAGCAGCCAAGGGGGACTAGCGCCCACCGGGGAGCTGTTTTTT	CASSQGGLAPTGELFF
13	once	.	TRBV18	TRBJ2-3	TGTGCCAGCTCACCAGGAAGGGCGGATACGCAGTATTTT	CASSPGRADTQYF
17	.	TRBD1	TRBV11-3	TRBJ2-5	TGTGCCAGCAGCTTAGGAACAAAGACAGGGACCCAAGAGACCCAGTACTTC	CASSLGTKTGTQETQYF
13	.	TRBD1	TRBV7-2	TRBJ2-1	TGTGCCAGCAGCTTAGAGGGGACAGGTGGGGAGTTCTTC	CASSLEGTGGEFF
15	.	.	TRBV7-9	TRBJ2-2	TGTGCCAGCAGCTTATCAGGGAAGGACACCGGGGAGCTGTTTTTT	CASSLSGKDTGELFF
12	few	.	TRBV14	TRBJ1-1	TGTGCCAGCAGCCAAGGTGGCGGGGGGTCTTTCTTT	CASSQGGGGSFF
14	.	.	TRBV7-2	TRBJ1-6	TGTGCCAGCAGCTTAGGGACACAGAATTCACCCCTCCACTTT	CASSLGTQNSPLHF
15	.	.	TRBV10-1	TRBJ2-4	TGCGCCAGCAGTTCTACTCAGGTAGCCAAAAACATTCAGTACTTC	CASSSTQVAKNIQYF
16	.	TRBD1	TRBV5-4	TRBJ2-3	TGTGCCAGCAGCGTCATGGGACAGGGGAAAACAGATACGCAGTATTTT	CASSVMGQGKTDTQYF
14	.	.	TRBV4-1	TRBJ2-5	TGCGCCAGCAGCCACATACTAGCAGTCGAGACCCAGTACTTC	CASSHILAVETQYF
14	.	TRBD2	TRBV6-1	TRBJ2-7	TGTGCCAGCAGTAAACTAGCGGGAGGGGGCGAGCAGTACTTC	CASSKLAGGGEQYF
16	.	.	TRBV21-1	TRBJ2-7	TGTGCCAGCAGGCCCGACAGGGGGTCGCCCTGGGGGGAGCAGTACTTC	CASRPDRGSPWGEQYF
15	.	.	TRBV7-6	TRBJ2-3	TGTGCCAGCAGCCAAATCGGGTCGGTACCAGATACGCAGTATTTT	CASSQIGSVPDTQYF
11	few	.	TRBV10-3	TRBJ2-7	TGTGCCATCAGTCCTCGGGACGAGCAGTACTTC	CAISPRDEQYF
14	.	.	TRBV6-5	TRBJ1-1	TGTGCCAGCCTTAAGAACAGCAAAAACACTGAAGCTTTCTTT	CASLKNSKNTEAFF
15	.	.	TRBV6-6	TRBJ1-1	TGTGCCAGCAGTTACTCTTGGGGACTGAACACTGAAGCTTTCTTT	CASSYSWGLNTEAFF
12	.	.	TRBV10-3	TRBJ2-2	TGTGCCATGAAATCCGGGCAGGGGGAGCTGTTTTTT	CAMKSGQGELFF
13	.	.	TRBV30	TRBJ2-5	TGTGCCTGGAGTGCCGTGTTAGGGGAGACCCAGTACTTC	CAWSAVLGETQYF
16	.	.	TRBV2	TRBJ1-1	TGTGCCAGCAGCGAACCGATCTACAGGGCGATAACTGAAGCTTTCTTT	CASSEPIYRAITEAFF
15	.	.	TRBV5-1	TRBJ1-3	TGCGCCAGCAGCTTGGAGTCCCACGCAGGAAACACCATATATTTT	CASSLESHAGNTIYF
14	.	.	TRBV4-1	TRBJ2-7	TGCGCCAGCAGCCCGGTCAGGGGAGCGTACGAGCAGTACTTC	CASSPVRGAYEQYF
13	few	.	TRBV5-1	TRBJ1-6	TGCGCCAGCAGCCTGGGTGAGGACAGTGAATTCCACTTT	CASSLGEDSEFHF
18	.	.	TRBV25-1	TRBJ2-3	TGTGCCAGCAGTGCCTTACGAACAGTGACTAAAAGCACAGATACGCAGTATTTT	CASSALRTVTKSTDTQYF
14	.	.	TRBV2	TRBJ2-3	TGTGCCAGCAGGGAGATGGACCTCACAGATACGCAGTATTTT	CASREMDLTDTQYF
14	.	.	TRBV14	TRBJ2-5	TGTGCCAGCAGCGTTCGTGGTAGACAAGAGACCCAGTACTTC	CASSVRGRQETQYF
14	.	TRBD1	TRBV7-9	TRBJ1-1	TGTGCCAGCAGCTTCCCGGGACAGGGGGGGAAAGCTTTCTTT	CASSFPGQGGKAFF
13	.	.	TRBV6-1	TRBJ1-1	TGTGCCAGCAGTGACGTTAAGAACACTGAAGCTTTCTTT	CASSDVKNTEAFF
15	.	TRBD1	TRBV7-9	TRBJ1-3	TGTGCCAGCAGCGCCGGACAGGTGTCCGGAAACACCATATATTTT	CASSAGQVSGNTIYF
14	.	.	TRBV18	TRBJ2-5	TGTGCCAGCTCACCAGGGCAGGAGAAAGAGACCCAGTACTTC	CASSPGQEKETQYF
14	once	TRBD1	TRBV28	TRBJ2-7	TGTGCCAGCAGTTCTGGGACAGGGGGCCGCGAGCAGTACTTC	CASSSGTGGREQYF
16	.	TRBD1	TRBV5-1	TRBJ2-2	TGCGCCAGCAGCACGAGGACAGGGTCAGACGGCGGGGAGCTGTTTTTT	CASSTRTGSDGGELFF
16	.	.	TRBV11-2	TRBJ2-7	TGTGCCAGCAGCGCTCAAGGACAGCGCGTAACCTACGAGCAGTACTTC	CASSAQGQRVTYEQYF
15	once	.	TRBV4-1	TRBJ2-5	TGCGCCAGCAGCCAAGTCGAGGGAAGCCAAGAGACCCAGTACTTC	CASSQVEGSQETQYF
14	once	TRBD1	TRBV15	TRBJ1-3	TGTGCCACCAGCAGAGGCCGACAGGGAGTCACCATATATTTT	CATSRGRQGVTIYF
18	.	.	TRBV7-9	TRBJ2-3	TGTGCCAGCAGCTTCGACAGGTTTCCCTTCTCTAGCACAGATACGCAGTATTTT	CASSFDRFPFSSTDTQYF
13	.	.	TRBV14	TRBJ1-1	TGTGCCAGCAGCCAAAACCTGAACACTGAAGCTTTCTTT	CASSQNLNTEAFF
14	.	.	TRBV10-3	TRBJ2-5	TGTGCCATCAGTGAGTCGAAGCCTCAAGAGACCCAGTACTTC	CAISESKPQETQYF
14	.	TRBD2	TRBV7-6	TRBJ2-7	TGTGCCAGCAGCTGGGGACTAGCTTCTGAAGAGCAGTACTTC	CASSWGLASEEQYF
13	.	.	TRBV10-3	TRBJ2-3	TGTGCCATCAGTGATCTCGGGGGAGATACGCAGTATTTT	CAISDLGGDTQYF
13	.	TRBD1	TRBV30	TRBJ2-1	TGTGCCTGGGGACAGGGGGCTTGGAATGAGCAGTTCTTC	CAWGQGAWNEQFF
13	.	.	TRBV28	TRBJ1-4	TGTGCCAGCAGATCCGGACAGCTCGAAAAACTGTTTTTT	CASRSGQLEKLFF
15	.	.	TRBV10-2	TRBJ2-7	TGCGCCAGCAGTGAGTCGACAGCGAAGACCTACGAGCAGTACTTC	CASSESTAKTYEQYF